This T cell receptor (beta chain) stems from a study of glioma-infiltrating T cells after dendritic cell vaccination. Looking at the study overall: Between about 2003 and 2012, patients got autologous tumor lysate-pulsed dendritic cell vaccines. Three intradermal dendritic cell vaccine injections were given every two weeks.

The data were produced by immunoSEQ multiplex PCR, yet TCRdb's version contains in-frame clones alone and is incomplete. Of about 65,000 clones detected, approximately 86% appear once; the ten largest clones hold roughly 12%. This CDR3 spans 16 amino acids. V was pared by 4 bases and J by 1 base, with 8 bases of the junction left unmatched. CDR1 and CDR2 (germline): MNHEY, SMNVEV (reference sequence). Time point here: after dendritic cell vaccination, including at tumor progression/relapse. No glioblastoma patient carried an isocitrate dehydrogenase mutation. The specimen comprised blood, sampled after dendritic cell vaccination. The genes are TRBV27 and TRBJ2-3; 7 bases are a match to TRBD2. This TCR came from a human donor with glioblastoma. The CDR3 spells CASSYRPSGGTDTQYF. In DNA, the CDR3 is TGTGCCAGCAGTTACCGCCCTAGCGGAGGCACAGATACGCAGTATTTT.